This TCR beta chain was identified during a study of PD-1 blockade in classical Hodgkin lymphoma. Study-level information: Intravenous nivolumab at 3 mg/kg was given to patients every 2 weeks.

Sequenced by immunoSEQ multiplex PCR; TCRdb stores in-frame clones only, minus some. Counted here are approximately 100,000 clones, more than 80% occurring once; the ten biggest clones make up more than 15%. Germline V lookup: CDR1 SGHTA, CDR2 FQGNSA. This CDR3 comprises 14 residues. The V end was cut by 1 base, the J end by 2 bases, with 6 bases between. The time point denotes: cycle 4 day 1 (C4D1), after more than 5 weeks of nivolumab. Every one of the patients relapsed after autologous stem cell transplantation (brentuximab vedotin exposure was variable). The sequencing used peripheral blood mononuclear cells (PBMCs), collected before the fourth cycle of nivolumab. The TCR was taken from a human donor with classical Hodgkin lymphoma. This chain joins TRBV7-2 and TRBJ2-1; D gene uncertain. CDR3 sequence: CASSLVVAYNEQFF. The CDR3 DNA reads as TGTGCCAGCAGCTTAGTGGTTGCCTACAATGAGCAGTTCTTC.